This is a list of T cell receptor beta chains from one sample in a study of spatial heterogeneity in lung cancer. MiXCR, run by TCRdb on the 5' RACE reads, gives a single entry per CDR3 protein. The repertoire holds more than 60,000 distinct CDR3 sequences, with approximately 6% as singletons. The source was PBMCs, collected at surgery. The source of these receptors is a female donor with early-stage non-small cell lung cancer. CDR3s include the opening cysteine and the closing phenylalanine or tryptophan. A D gene is named only where the DNA matches it firmly. Only some rows state a clone size, as once, few, many or a class for expanded clones.

TGTGCCAGCAGCGGGGACAGCCTTCAAGGCTTTGGGGCCAACGTCCTGACTTTC	CASSGDSLQGFGANVLTF	TRBV9	TRBJ2-6	NA	TRBD1	18
TGTGCCAGCAGCTTAGAGCGGGGCTATGGCTACACCTTC	CASSLERGYGYTF	TRBV7-9	TRBJ1-2	few	NA	13
TGTGCCAGCAGCCTAAACAGGGGGATGGGTTATGGCTACACCTTC	CASSLNRGMGYGYTF	TRBV6-5	TRBJ1-2	few	TRBD1	15
TGTGCCAGCAGTTTATCCCCGGACAGAAGCACCCAGTACTTC	CASSLSPDRSTQYF	TRBV27	TRBJ2-5	few	NA	14
TGTGCCAGCAGTTGGCGGGGGAACACTGAAGCTTTCTTT	CASSWRGNTEAFF	TRBV27	TRBJ1-1	NA	NA	13
TGTGCCAGCAGCCAACCAGGGGCCTACGAGCAGTACTTC	CASSQPGAYEQYF	TRBV3-1	TRBJ2-7	few	NA	13
TGTGCCAGCAGCTTATCGGGGAGCTCCTATAATTCACCCCTCCACTTT	CASSLSGSSYNSPLHF	TRBV11-3	TRBJ1-6	NA	NA	16
TGTGCCAGCAGCTTGGACCCGCGGGGGGACACAGATACGCAGTATTTT	CASSLDPRGDTDTQYF	TRBV5-5	TRBJ2-3	many	TRBD2	16
TGCGCCAGCAGCTTCCGGGACAGAGGCACCGGGGAGCTGTTTTTT	CASSFRDRGTGELFF	TRBV5-1	TRBJ2-2	NA	TRBD1	15
TGTGCCAGCAGCTGGCGGGGGGGGAATCAGCCCCAGCATTTT	CASSWRGGNQPQHF	TRBV27	TRBJ1-5	many	NA	14
TGTGCCAGCAGTGGGGGCAGGGGCTACACCTTC	CASSGGRGYTF	TRBV2	TRBJ1-2	many	NA	11
TGTGCCAGCAGCCATTCGCGGGGAGGGTCGAACACCGGGGAGCTGTTTTTT	CASSHSRGGSNTGELFF	TRBV7-2	TRBJ2-2	many	TRBD2	17
TGTGCCAGCAGTGGGTCCGTGGACACTCAGCCCCAGCATTTT	CASSGSVDTQPQHF	TRBV2	TRBJ1-5	medium-sized	NA	14
TGCAGTGCGGGACTAGCGGGAGGGCCAGTCACCGGGGAGCTGTTTTTT	CSAGLAGGPVTGELFF	TRBV20-1	TRBJ2-2	few	TRBD2	16
TGCAGTGCTTTCCTCACGGTCTACGACGAGCAGTACTTC	CSAFLTVYDEQYF	TRBV20-1	TRBJ2-7	many	NA	13
TGTGCCAGCATTTCCGGGGGGGCTGCCGGCTACACCTTC	CASISGGAAGYTF	TRBV6-6	TRBJ1-2	NA	NA	13
TGCAGCGTTGAACGGACCTCCTCTCCCCGAGATACGCAGTATTTT	CSVERTSSPRDTQYF	TRBV29-1	TRBJ2-3	many	NA	15
TGTGCCAGGAAGCCGGCTTCTCAGGATCAGCCCCAGCATTTT	CARKPASQDQPQHF	TRBV11-3	TRBJ1-5	many	NA	14
TGTGCCAGCAGCGACCCTAGCGCTAGCACAGATACGCAGTATTTT	CASSDPSASTDTQYF	TRBV5-4	TRBJ2-3	NA	NA	15
TGTGCCAGTCAGTTGAGGACTCTAAACACTGAAGCTTTCTTT	CASQLRTLNTEAFF	TRBV2	TRBJ1-1	many	NA	14
TGTGCCAGCAGCCAGGACAGAAGCACAGATACGCAGTATTTT	CASSQDRSTDTQYF	TRBV4-2	TRBJ2-3	few	NA	14
TGTGCCAGCAGTTTATCGGCGGGGACAGCAACCACCGGGGAGCTGTTTTTT	CASSLSAGTATTGELFF	TRBV27	TRBJ2-2	few	NA	17
TGTGCCAGCTCACCACCGGTTGAAGTTGATACGCAGTATTTT	CASSPPVEVDTQYF	TRBV18	TRBJ2-3	many	NA	14